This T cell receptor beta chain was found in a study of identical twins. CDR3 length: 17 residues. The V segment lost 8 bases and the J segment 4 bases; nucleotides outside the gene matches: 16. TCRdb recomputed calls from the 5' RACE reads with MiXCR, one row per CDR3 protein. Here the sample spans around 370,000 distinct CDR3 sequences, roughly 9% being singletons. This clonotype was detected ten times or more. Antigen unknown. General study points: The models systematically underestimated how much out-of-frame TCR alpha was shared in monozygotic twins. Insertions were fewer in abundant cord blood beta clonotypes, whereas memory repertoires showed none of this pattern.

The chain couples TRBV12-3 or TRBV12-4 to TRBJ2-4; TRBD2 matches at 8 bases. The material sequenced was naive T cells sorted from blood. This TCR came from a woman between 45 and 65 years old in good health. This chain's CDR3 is CASSPGGGLPKKNIQYF. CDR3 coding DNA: TGTGCCAGCTCTCCCGGGGGGGGACTCCCGAAAAAAAACATTCAGTACTTC.